These 20 T cell receptor beta chains were sequenced from one sample in a study of regulatory T cells in long-lasting Graves disease. Time point here: newly diagnosed GD, antithyroid drugs for less than 3 months. Scientists built the TCR library using RNA that was extracted from PBMCs. According to the study, TCR beta libraries were built with iRepertoire HTBI primers and CDR3-region Arm-PCR. TCRdb ran MiXCR on the multiplex PCR reads and lists one entry per CDR3 protein. The sample lists 400,000 to 650,000 distinct CDR3 sequences; around 15% were seen once. These data were likewise used in another study, on T cells in Graves' hyperthyroidism and ophthalmopathy.

Sequenced material: peripheral blood mononuclear cells (PBMCs), taken at new diagnosis, from a patient treated with antithyroid drugs. The source of these receptors is a woman aged 35-65 years with Graves disease.

This clonotype was seen many times. The chain is built from TRBV20-1 and TRBJ1-1; D not certain. V lost 0 bases to trimming and J lost 6 bases, with 11 bases between them. The CDR3 covers 13 residues. The germline gives CDR1 DFQATT, CDR2 SNEGSKA (reference sequence). The CDR3: CSARDRSVAEAFF. In DNA, the CDR3 is TGCAGTGCTAGAGATAGATCGGTCGCTGAAGCTTTCTTT.

This clonotype has only a few counts. The chain combines TRBV4-2 with TRBJ1-4; D is unclear. The CDR3 totals 13 residues. Germline CDR1 reads LGHNA; CDR2 reads YNFKEQ. The V gene lost 0 bases and the J gene lost 8 bases, with 7 bases spanning the gap. The CDR3 nucleotides are TGTGCCAGCAGCCAAGATCTCTGGGAAAAACTGTTTTTT. Protein: CASSQDLWEKLFF.

The table lists this clonotype with a few counts. The chain uses TRBV12-3 or TRBV12-4 and TRBJ2-7, with 8 bases lining up with TRBD2. V was clipped by 6 bases and J by 9 bases; unmatched bases: 7. The CDR3 sequence is 12 residues long. DNA for the CDR3: TGTGCCAGCAGCCCGGGGGGGGTCTCGCAGTACTTC. It encodes CASSPGGVSQYF.

There are a few counts of this clonotype. The chain joins TRBV6-1 to TRBJ1-6, with D unresolved. The CDR3 is 16 residues long. CDR1 is MNHNS and CDR2 is SASEGT in the germline V gene. Trimming took 6 bases from V and 0 from J, leaving 12 bases between them. The CDR3 sequence is CASRAEKRSYNSPLHF. Here the CDR3 DNA reads TGTGCCAGCAGGGCAGAGAAGCGCTCCTATAATTCACCCCTCCACTTT.

This clonotype was picked up a small number of times. This chain joins TRBV7-2 and TRBJ1-1; possibly TRBD1 for D (6 bases). V shed 1 base and J shed 4 bases, with 13 bases lying between them. CDR1 SGHTA and CDR2 FQGNSA come from the germline V gene. The CDR3 extends over 15 amino acids. CDR3 sequence: CASSLERGVGTEAFF. In nucleotides, the CDR3 is TGTGCCAGCAGCTTAGAGAGGGGGGTGGGCACTGAAGCTTTCTTT. The full variable domain, completed using reference TRBV7-2 and TRBJ1-1, is GAGVSQSPSNKVTEKGKDVELRCDPISGHTALYWYRQSLGQGLEFLIYFQGNSAPDKSGLPSDRFSAERTGGSVSTLTIQRTQQEDSAVYLCASSLERGVGTEAFFGQGTRLTVV.

The table lists this clonotype with many counts. The V call is TRBV11-2, the J call TRBJ2-5; 10 bases fit TRBD2. V was pared by 4 bases and J by 4 bases, with 9 bases of the junction left unmatched. The V gene's germline CDR1 is SGHAT and CDR2 FQNNGV. This CDR3 comprises 16 residues. CDR3: CASSSRWEREGETQYF. CDR3 nucleotides: TGTGCCAGCAGCTCCCGTTGGGAGCGGGAGGGAGAGACCCAGTACTTC.

This clonotype showed up many times. The chain is built from TRBV18 and TRBJ2-1; 7 nucleotides match TRBD1. V trimming: 2 bases; J trimming: 4 bases; junction bases outside the gene matches: 5. The CDR3 consists of 15 residues. CDR1 is KGHSH, CDR2 LQKENI, per germline. CDR3 in amino acids: CASSPGQDTYNEQFF. The CDR3 DNA is TGTGCCAGCTCACCAGGACAGGATACTTACAATGAGCAGTTCTTC.

This clonotype was seen many times. This rearrangement joins TRBV2 to TRBJ1-5; D unresolved. In germline, CDR1 is SNHLY, CDR2 FYNNEI. The V and J ends lost 6 bases and 3 bases respectively, with 6 bases between them. This CDR3 is built from 12 residues. CDR3 coding DNA: TGTGCCAGCAGCAGCTTCAATCAGCCCCAGCATTTT. Translation: CASSSFNQPQHF.

This clonotype was seen repeatedly, ten times or more. J is TRBJ2-3 and V is TRBV5-1, with no clear D. This CDR3 comprises 16 residues. V lost 0 bases and J lost 4, with 15 bases in between. CDR1 and CDR2 (germline): SGHRS, YFSETQ. The chain's CDR3 is CASSLVGNWAADTQYF. The CDR3 DNA reads as TGCGCCAGCAGCTTGGTTGGGAACTGGGCGGCAGATACGCAGTATTTT.

In its sample, this clonotype was seen a few times. The chain combines TRBV28 with TRBJ2-7, with TRBD1 matching over 11 bases. Per the germline V gene, CDR1 is MDHEN and CDR2 is SYDVKM. This CDR3 is 16 amino acids long. After removal of 3 bases from V and 3 bases from J, the junction contained 7 bases not matched to a gene. CDR3 DNA: TGTGCCAGCAGTTTCTCTCGGGACAGGGGGGACTACGAGCAGTACTTC. Translated: CASSFSRDRGDYEQYF.

The V call is TRBV28, the J call TRBJ2-1; TRBD2 agrees at 8 bases. The V segment lost 4 bases and the J segment 4 bases; nucleotides outside the gene matches: 6. The CDR3 extends over 15 amino acids. Germline lookup yields CDR1 MDHEN and CDR2 SYDVKM. The CDR3 DNA is TGTGCCAGCAGTTATGAGACTAGCGTGTACAATGAGCAGTTCTTC. Translated: CASSYETSVYNEQFF.

This chain uses TRBV5-1 with TRBJ2-5, with 11 positions matching TRBD2. Germline values: CDR1 SGHRS, CDR2 YFSETQ. The ends lost 1 base at V and 5 bases at J; junction bases unmatched: 13. The CDR3 contains 18 residues. CDR3 sequence reads: CASSLTTSGGPGAETQYF. The CDR3 DNA reads TGCGCCAGCAGCTTGACTACTAGCGGGGGCCCCGGCGCGGAGACCCAGTACTTC.

The genes are TRBV18 and TRBJ2-2; perhaps TRBD1 as D (6 bases). Germline values: CDR1 KGHSH, CDR2 LQKENI. The CDR3 covers 15 residues. Between the trimmed V and J ends, which lost 2 bases and 7 bases, there was a span of 14 bases. DNA for the CDR3: TGTGCCAGCTCACCATCGTACAGGGATGGCGGGGAGCTGTTTTTT. It codes for CASSPSYRDGGELFF.

The rearrangement uses TRBV20-1 and TRBJ2-2; TRBD1 is a possible D gene (5 bases). V was trimmed by 2 bases and J by 2 bases, leaving 15 bases between them. In germline, CDR1 is DFQATT, CDR2 SNEGSKA (reference sequence). The CDR3 loop spans 16 amino acids. Written as DNA, the CDR3 is TGCAGTGCTAGAAACGTCCGTGGGGCTAACACCGGGGAGCTGTTTTTT. It codes for CSARNVRGANTGELFF.

The V gene is TRBV6-2 or TRBV6-3, the J gene TRBJ2-7; TRBD1 is a possible D gene (5 bases). V lost 5 bases and J lost 2, with 13 bases in between. CDR1 is MNHEY, CDR2 SVGEGT, per germline. This CDR3 contains 14 residues. In DNA, the CDR3 is TGTGCCAGCAGTCCGGTTACAGGCACCTACGAGCAGTACTTC. Amino acid sequence: CASSPVTGTYEQYF.

The chain is built from TRBV19 and TRBJ2-3; TRBD1 might be the D (7 bases). The ends were cut back, 1 base at V and 5 bases at J, with 13 bases in the middle. Germline assignment: CDR1 LNHDA and CDR2 SQIVND (reference sequence). The CDR3 length is 15 residues. The CDR3 sequence is CASSIGDRAGDTQYF. CDR3 nucleotides: TGTGCCAGTAGTATAGGGGACAGAGCGGGAGATACGCAGTATTTT.

This clonotype has just a few counts. V and J are TRBV29-1 and TRBJ2-1; D unclear. The CDR3 length is 12 residues. Germline CDR1 is SQVTM and CDR2 is ANQGSEA. Trimming took off 4 bases at V and 5 bases at J, with 9 bases between the two ends. CDR3 DNA: TGCAGCGTTGTATTCTTTAACAATGAGCAGTTCTTC. Translating gives CSVVFFNNEQFF.

This chain uses TRBV4-1 with TRBJ1-2; perhaps TRBD1 as D (5 bases). CDR1 and CDR2 from the germline V gene are MGHRA and YSYEKL. The V end was cut by 4 bases, the J end by 8 bases, with 17 bases between. The CDR3 is 14 amino acids. The CDR3 DNA sequence: TGCGCCAGCAGCCTAAAACGGGACGCCCGGGGCTACACCTTC. Its translation is CASSLKRDARGYTF.

The V and J genes are TRBV11-3 and TRBJ2-7; no clear D gene. The CDR3 has 16 amino acids. V was pared by 4 bases and J by 3 bases, with 19 bases between. The germline V gene has CDR1 SGHNT and CDR2 YENEEA. The CDR3 DNA is TGTGCCAGCAGCTCACCCCCCGGGCAAATTGACTACGAGCAGTACTTC. The encoded protein is CASSSPPGQIDYEQYF. The full variable domain, in which reference TRBV11-3 and TRBJ2-7 provide the parts outside the CDR3, is EAGVVQSPRYKIIEKKQPVAFWCNPISGHNTLYWYLQNLGQGPELLIRYENEEAVDDSQLPKDRFSAERLKGVDSTLKIQPAELGDSAVYLCASSSPPGQIDYEQYFGPGTRLTVT.

The chain links TRBV6-1 to TRBJ1-3, with D possibly matching TRBD1 (6 bases). Trimming shortened V by 6 bases and J by 0 bases, and 15 bases separated the two germline ends. Germline CDR1 MNHNS, CDR2 SASEGT. This CDR3 region has 16 residues. CDR3 sequence reads: CASRARGLLSGNTIYF. DNA of the CDR3: TGTGCCAGCAGAGCCAGGGGCCTCCTCTCTGGAAACACCATATATTTT.